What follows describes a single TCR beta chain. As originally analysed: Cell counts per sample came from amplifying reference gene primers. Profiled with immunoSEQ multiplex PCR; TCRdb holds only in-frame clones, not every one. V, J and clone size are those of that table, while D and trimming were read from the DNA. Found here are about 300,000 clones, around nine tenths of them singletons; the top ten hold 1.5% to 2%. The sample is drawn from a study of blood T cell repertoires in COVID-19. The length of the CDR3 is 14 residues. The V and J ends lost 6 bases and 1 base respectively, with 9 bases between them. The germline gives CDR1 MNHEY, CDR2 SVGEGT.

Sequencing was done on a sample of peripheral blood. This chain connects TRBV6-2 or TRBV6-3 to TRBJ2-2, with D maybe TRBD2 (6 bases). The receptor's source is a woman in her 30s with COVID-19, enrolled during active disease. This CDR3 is CASSRGGNTGELFF. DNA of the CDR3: TGTGCCAGCAGCCGGGGAGGGAACACCGGGGAGCTGTTTTTT.